This T cell receptor beta chain emerged from a study of Ad26.COV2.S vaccination and SARS-CoV-2 variants. Study summary: A COV1001 Ad26.COV2.S trial-arm participant provided the sample.

The CDR3 is 12 amino acids. V was clipped by 10 bases and J by 6 bases, with 15 bases between them. Looked up from germline, CDR1 is LGHNA and CDR2 is YNFKEQ. Treatment here: roughly 20 received Ad26.COV2.S at low or high dose, single or two shots; about 5 received placebo; per-sample allocation not given. Each sample was drawn 63 days after the first injection (of vaccine or placebo). The study used a vaccine consisting of an Ad26 vector that expressed Wuhan-strain SARS-CoV-2 spike. This table comes from immunoSEQ multiplex PCR, and its TCRdb copy is limited to in-frame clones, with some not included. Here the sample spans approximately 480,000 clones, 87% being singletons.

The chain carries TRBV4-2 and TRBJ1-1; no clear D. The source is a person aged 18-65 years who received the Ad26.COV2.S COVID-19 vaccine or a placebo. The source material was peripheral blood, sampled in a trial of Ad26.COV2.S vaccine versus placebo. The CDR3, as DNA: TGTGCCACGACCGGGGAGCCCCCTGAAGCTTTCTTT. Translation gives CATTGEPPEAFF.